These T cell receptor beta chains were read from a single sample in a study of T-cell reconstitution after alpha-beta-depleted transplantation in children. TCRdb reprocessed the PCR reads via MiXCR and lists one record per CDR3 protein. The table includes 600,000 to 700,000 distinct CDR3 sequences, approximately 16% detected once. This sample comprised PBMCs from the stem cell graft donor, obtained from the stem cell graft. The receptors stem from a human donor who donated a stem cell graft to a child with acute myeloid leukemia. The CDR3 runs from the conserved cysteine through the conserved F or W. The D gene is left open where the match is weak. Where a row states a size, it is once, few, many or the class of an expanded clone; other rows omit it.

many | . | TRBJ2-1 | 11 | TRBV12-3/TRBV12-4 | TGTGCCAGCATGGTGCAGGGGGAGCAGTTCTTC | CASMVQGEQFF
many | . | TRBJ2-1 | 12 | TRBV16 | TGTGCCAGCAGCCACAGATACAATGAGCAGTTCTTC | CASSHRYNEQFF
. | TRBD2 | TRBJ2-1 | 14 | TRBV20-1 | TGCAGTGCACCTCGGGAGCGGGGTAGGAATGAGCAGTTCTTC | CSAPRERGRNEQFF
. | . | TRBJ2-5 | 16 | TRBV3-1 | TGTGCCAGCAGCCAATACGACCGCCGGACCCAAGAGACCCAGTACTTC | CASSQYDRRTQETQYF
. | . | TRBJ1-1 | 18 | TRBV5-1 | TGCGCCAGCAGCGCACCGGGGGAGGGGATGGTAAGAATGACTGAAGCTTTCTTT | CASSAPGEGMVRMTEAFF
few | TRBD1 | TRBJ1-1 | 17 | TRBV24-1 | TGTGCCACCAGTGACCGAACCACCACAGGGGCAAACACTGAAGCTTTCTTT | CATSDRTTTGANTEAFF
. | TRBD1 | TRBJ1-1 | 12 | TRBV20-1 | TGCAGTGCTGGAACAGGGGGGAACGAAGCTTTCTTT | CSAGTGGNEAFF
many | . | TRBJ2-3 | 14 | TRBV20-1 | TGCAGTGCTAGGACGTGGCCACGCACAGATACGCAGTATTTT | CSARTWPRTDTQYF
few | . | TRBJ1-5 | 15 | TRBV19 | TGTGCCAGTAGCCGAACCAGAGGGGCCGTTCAGCCCCAGCATTTT | CASSRTRGAVQPQHF
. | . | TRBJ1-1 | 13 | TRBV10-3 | TGTGCCATCAGTGTACAGGAGTGGACTGAAGCTTTCTTT | CAISVQEWTEAFF
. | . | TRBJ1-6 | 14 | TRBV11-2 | TGTGCCAGCAGGGATTGGGGCGCTCGGTCACCCCTCCACTTT | CASRDWGARSPLHF
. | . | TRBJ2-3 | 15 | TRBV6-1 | TGTGCCAGCAGTGAAGGACTAGGATTCACAGATACGCAGTATTTT | CASSEGLGFTDTQYF
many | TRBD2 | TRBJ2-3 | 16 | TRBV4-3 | TGCGCCAGCAGCCGGACTAGCGATACTTACACAGATACGCAGTATTTT | CASSRTSDTYTDTQYF
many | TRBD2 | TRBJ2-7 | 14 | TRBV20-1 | TGCAGTGCCAACATAGCGGGGGGCTACTACGAGCAGTACTTC | CSANIAGGYYEQYF
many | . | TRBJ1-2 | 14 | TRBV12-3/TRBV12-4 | TGTGCCAGCAGTTTTCGGGGGGCTAACTATGGCTACACCTTC | CASSFRGANYGYTF
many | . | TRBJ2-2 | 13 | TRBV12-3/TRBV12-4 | TGTGCCAGCAGTCCGGGCGGGCTCGGGGAGCTGTTTTTT | CASSPGGLGELFF
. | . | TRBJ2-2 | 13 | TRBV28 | TGTGCCATCGCCAGGGGAGCCACCGGGGAGCTGTTTTTT | CAIARGATGELFF
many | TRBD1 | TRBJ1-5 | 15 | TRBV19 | TGTGCCAGTAGTATTCTCCGGGACAGGGTTCAGCCCCAGCATTTT | CASSILRDRVQPQHF
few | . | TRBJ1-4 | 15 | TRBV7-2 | TGTGCCAGCAGCTTAGTCTCTGGGAGTAATGAAAAACTGTTTTTT | CASSLVSGSNEKLFF